The 11 T cell receptor beta chains given below trace back to one sample, sequenced in a study of blood T cell repertoires in COVID-19. Profiled with immunoSEQ multiplex PCR; TCRdb holds only in-frame clones, not every one. The sample shows 240,000 or so clones, roughly 86% of them seen only once. Sequencing used peripheral blood. The receptors derive from a woman aged 25 to 39 who had recovered from COVID-19.

The gene calls are TRBV7-2 and TRBJ2-1, with 8 positions matching TRBD2. The length of the CDR3 is 15 residues. Germline CDR1 and CDR2: SGHTA and FQGNSA. The J segment lost 6 bases and the V segment lost 6 bases, leaving 10 bases of the junction unmatched. The CDR3 coding sequence is TGTGCCAGCAGGGGGGAGGCGGGGGGCACCAATGAGCAGTTCTTC. It translates to CASRGEAGGTNEQFF.

The chain joins TRBV19 to TRBJ2-1; possible D gene TRBD1, 6 bases. Germline loops: CDR1 LNHDA, CDR2 SQIVND (reference sequence). The CDR3 runs to 15 residues. Trimming removed 5 bases from V and 6 bases from J, with 17 bases in between. In DNA, the CDR3 is TGTGCCAGTAGTCCTACGGGCCTCAGGGGCAATGAGCAGTTCTTC. Translation: CASSPTGLRGNEQFF.

V is TRBV7-9 and J is TRBJ2-1, with a weak D call TRBD2 (7 bases). Trimming removed 3 bases from V and 0 bases from J, with 18 bases in between. The CDR3 covers 18 residues. Germline CDR1 SEHNR, CDR2 FQNEAQ (reference sequence). In DNA, the CDR3 is TGTGCCAGCAGCTTTCTTGGGACTCGGGGGGCCTCCTACAATGAGCAGTTCTTC. Amino acid sequence: CASSFLGTRGASYNEQFF.

J is TRBJ1-2 and V is TRBV5-5; a possible D gene is TRBD1 (6 bases). Trimming stripped 4 bases from V and 8 bases from J, with 15 bases between. Germline loops: CDR1 SGHKS, CDR2 YYEKEE (reference sequence). This CDR3 comprises 13 residues. The CDR3 here is CASSPLGGHGYTF. Written as DNA, the CDR3 is TGTGCCAGCAGCCCCCTGGGGGGGCACGGCTACACCTTC. Full variable domain (rest looked up from reference TRBV5-5 and TRBJ1-2): DAGVTQSPTHLIKTRGQQVTLRCSPISGHKSVSWYQQVLGQGPQFIFQYYEKEERGRGNFPDRFSARQFPNYSSELNVNALLLGDSALYLCASSPLGGHGYTFGSGTRLTVV.

The gene calls are TRBV2 and TRBJ2-5; D is perhaps TRBD2 (7 bases). Trimming shortened V by 2 bases and J by 5 bases, and 15 bases separated the two germline ends. Germline V gene sequence: CDR1 SNHLY, CDR2 FYNNEI. This CDR3 is built from 15 residues. The CDR3 DNA reads TGTGCCAGCAGTGAATGGGGGGGGGCCCGGGAGACCCAGTACTTC. This translates into CASSEWGGARETQYF.

This chain connects TRBV6-2 or TRBV6-3 to TRBJ2-7; D not resolved. V lost 1 base, J lost 2 bases, and 15 bases lay in between. CDR1 and CDR2 (germline): MNHEY, SVGEGT. There are 16 residues in the CDR3. DNA of the CDR3: TGTGCCAGCAGTTACTACCCAGGCCTCACCCCCTACGAGCAGTACTTC. It translates to CASSYYPGLTPYEQYF.

This sequence joins TRBV5-1 and TRBJ2-5, with a weak D call TRBD2 (5 bases). From germline, CDR1 is SGHRS and CDR2 YFSETQ. Trimming took 6 bases from V and 4 from J, leaving 10 bases between them. The CDR3 is made up of 12 amino acids. The CDR3 region is CASMKDLETQYF. The CDR3 bases are TGCGCCAGCATGAAGGACTTAGAGACCCAGTACTTC.

This clone was recorded once. The chain has TRBV7-9 and TRBJ2-2, with no clear D. CDR3 length: 16 amino acids. V gave up 1 base and J gave up 3 bases, with 12 bases separating them. Germline V CDR1 and CDR2: SEHNR, FQNEAQ (reference sequence). The CDR3 region has the DNA TGTGCCAGCAGCTTAGGCGTAGACATCTACACCGGGGAGCTGTTTTTT. It encodes CASSLGVDIYTGELFF.

The chain couples TRBV11-2 to TRBJ2-7, with D perhaps matching TRBD2 (5 bases). This CDR3 is built from 15 residues. The V end lost 0 bases, the J end lost 2 bases, and 11 bases lay between the germline ends. CDR1 and CDR2 from the germline V gene are SGHAT and FQNNGV. This CDR3 is CASSLDRGQTYEQYF. The CDR3 region has the DNA TGTGCCAGCAGCTTAGATCGGGGTCAGACCTACGAGCAGTACTTC.

The chain carries TRBV4-1 and TRBJ2-7; perhaps TRBD2 as D (6 bases). Germline values: CDR1 MGHRA, CDR2 YSYEKL. The V and J ends lost 0 bases and 5 bases respectively, with 11 bases between them. CDR3 size: 14 residues. The CDR3 sequence: CASSQEGGWDEQYF. CDR3 coding DNA: TGCGCCAGCAGCCAAGAAGGAGGGTGGGACGAGCAGTACTTC.

This chain links TRBV6-5 with TRBJ2-5, with a weak D call TRBD2 (7 bases). The CDR3 has 14 amino acids. Deletions cut 7 bases from V and 2 bases from J, with 14 bases between. The germline CDR1 and CDR2 sequences are MNHEY and SVGAGI. CDR3 sequence: CASNRGGPQETQYF. The DNA of the CDR3 is TGTGCCAGCAACCGCGGGGGCCCTCAAGAGACCCAGTACTTC.